This is a list of T cell receptor beta chains from one sample in a study of blood T cell repertoires in COVID-19. TCRdb's copy holds only in-frame clones and misses some; the assay was immunoSEQ multiplex PCR. The sample yields over 95,000 clones, roughly 80% seen once. Sequencing was performed on peripheral blood. Receptors originate from a woman between 55 and 75 years old with acute or convalescent COVID-19. CDR3s include the opening cysteine and the closing phenylalanine or tryptophan. A D gene is named only where the DNA matches it firmly. Expanded clones get a size class; other rows say once, few or many, or leave the size out.

clone size,J gene,CDR3 length,D gene,V gene,CDR3 DNA,CDR3 protein
.,TRBJ2-1,16,TRBD1,TRBV24-1,TGTGCCACCAGTGATTTGAGGGGACAGGGACCCGATGAGCAGTTCTTC,CATSDLRGQGPDEQFF
.,TRBJ2-2,16,.,TRBV7-6,TGTGCCAGCAGCTTAAATATCGGGGGGAACACCGGGGAGCTGTTTTTT,CASSLNIGGNTGELFF
few,TRBJ1-2,15,.,TRBV6-6,TGTGCCAGCAGTTACTCGCAGGGGATCGACTATGGCTACACCTTC,CASSYSQGIDYGYTF
.,TRBJ2-2,18,TRBD2,TRBV27,TGTGCCAGCAGTTTATCGACTAGCGGGGGGCCGAACACCGGGGAGCTGTTTTTT,CASSLSTSGGPNTGELFF
.,TRBJ2-3,15,.,TRBV10-2,TGCGCCAGCAGTGAGTCTAGCGTTAGCACAGATACGCAGTATTTT,CASSESSVSTDTQYF
.,TRBJ1-5,16,TRBD1,TRBV19,TGTGCCAGTAATGGACAGGGTGGGTTTAGCAATCAGCCCCAGCATTTT,CASNGQGGFSNQPQHF
.,TRBJ1-2,14,TRBD1,TRBV29-1,TGCAGCGTTGGCCCGACAGGGAGCGGCTATGGCTACACCTTC,CSVGPTGSGYGYTF
.,TRBJ1-1,12,TRBD1,TRBV12-5,TGTGCTAGTGGTACAGGGGTGTCGGAAGCTTTCTTT,CASGTGVSEAFF
.,TRBJ1-1,16,TRBD1,TRBV6-5,TGTGCCAGCAGTTCATGGGACAGCACGCTTAACACTGAAGCTTTCTTT,CASSSWDSTLNTEAFF
.,TRBJ1-2,13,.,TRBV28,TGTGCCAGCACCTCAGGGACAAGTTATGGCTACACCTTC,CASTSGTSYGYTF
once,TRBJ1-3,17,.,TRBV7-2,TGTGCCAGCAGCTTAGCACGGATAGACTTCTCTGGAAACACCATATATTTT,CASSLARIDFSGNTIYF
.,TRBJ1-2,13,TRBD1,TRBV5-5,TGTGCCAGCAGCTTGCAGGGGGCGCGTGGCTACACCTTC,CASSLQGARGYTF
once,TRBJ2-7,13,TRBD1,TRBV7-7,TGTGCTAGCAGCCGGGACAGGGGCTACGAGCAGTACTTC,CASSRDRGYEQYF
.,TRBJ1-6,16,.,TRBV3-1/TRBV3-2,TGTGCCAGCAGCCAAGATAGTGTGGTCTATAATTCACCCCTCCACTTT,CASSQDSVVYNSPLHF
.,TRBJ2-2,15,.,TRBV7-8,TGTGCCAGCAGCTTAGGGGTAGGGGTGACCGGGGAGCTGTTTTTT,CASSLGVGVTGELFF
.,TRBJ2-2,14,TRBD1,TRBV10-3,TGTGCCATCGCAGGACAGGGGGCGTCCGGGGAGCTGTTTTTT,CAIAGQGASGELFF
.,TRBJ2-3,16,TRBD2,TRBV4-2,TGTGCCAGCAGCCCGAGGACTAGCGGGGTGGCAGATACGCAGTATTTT,CASSPRTSGVADTQYF